These T cell receptor beta chains were read from a single sample in a study of T cell responses to AZD1222 COVID-19 vaccine. Sequencing used immunoSEQ multiplex PCR; TCRdb keeps in-frame clones, though not all of them. The sample has roughly 93,000 clones; around 92% are singletons. The sample consisted of peripheral blood, taken on day 0 of MenACWY control vaccination. These receptors all come from an adult in good health. The conserved cysteine and the conserved F or W are not part of the CDR3 here. D genes are given only for firm matches.

CDR3 protein: ASSDLSGGPDTQY
D gene: TRBD2
V gene: TRBV6-1

CDR3 protein: TYLRANYGYT
D gene: -
V gene: TRBV29-1

CDR3 protein: ASSSGRSTDTQY
D gene: -
V gene: TRBV5-1

CDR3 protein: ASSSGQGETQY
D gene: TRBD1
V gene: TRBV11-3

CDR3 protein: ASSLGTEGNEQF
D gene: -
V gene: TRBV5-1

CDR3 protein: ASSKRGGVFEAF
D gene: -
V gene: TRBV21-1

CDR3 protein: ASSPTGGKETQY
D gene: TRBD1
V gene: TRBV5-4

CDR3 protein: ASSFTQGLAF
D gene: -
V gene: TRBV19

CDR3 protein: ASSLKAGGKGSYNSPLH
D gene: TRBD1
V gene: TRBV28

CDR3 protein: ASSLNFVTGELF
D gene: -
V gene: TRBV11-3

CDR3 protein: ASSLRQGNTEAF
D gene: TRBD1
V gene: TRBV7-2

CDR3 protein: ASGRSTGSGNTIY
D gene: -
V gene: TRBV12-5

CDR3 protein: ASSFPGTGTEQY
D gene: TRBD1
V gene: TRBV28

CDR3 protein: ASSLGTGGEKLF
D gene: TRBD1
V gene: TRBV5-1

CDR3 protein: ASTPAGGTYNEQF
D gene: TRBD2
V gene: TRBV3-1/TRBV3-2

CDR3 protein: ATTGEIQNTEAF
D gene: -
V gene: TRBV15

CDR3 protein: ASSQRVGGGTEAF
D gene: -
V gene: TRBV7-2

CDR3 protein: ASSLDPLVQETQY
D gene: -
V gene: TRBV11-2

CDR3 protein: ASSLGGPVGDTQY
D gene: -
V gene: TRBV5-4

CDR3 protein: ASSQGAVADIQETQY
D gene: -
V gene: TRBV3-1/TRBV3-2

CDR3 protein: ASSDGVAYGYT
D gene: -
V gene: TRBV25-1

CDR3 protein: ASSWDTDYEQY
D gene: -
V gene: TRBV18

CDR3 protein: ASRGGSGNTIY
D gene: -
V gene: TRBV6-5

CDR3 protein: ASSPGTEPIKLF
D gene: -
V gene: TRBV18

CDR3 protein: ASSPDRVKAF
D gene: TRBD1
V gene: TRBV3-1/TRBV3-2